The source of this T cell receptor beta chain is a study of siplizumab effects on memory and regulatory T cells. The data were produced by immunoSEQ multiplex PCR, yet TCRdb's version contains in-frame clones alone and is incomplete. The sample lists about 82,000 clones; approximately 90% were seen once. To note about this clone: Its target is not known.

Trimming left V 6 bases short and J 6 bases short, with 18 bases between. CDR1 and CDR2 (germline): MNHEY, SVGAGI. This CDR3 region has 15 residues. Study findings and constraints: Siplizumab produced a significant reduction in alloreactive sequences that were traceable to unstimulated CD4+ memory cells. There appeared to be greater diversity in naive T cells than in memory cells, and naive T cells seemed major contributors to the alloresponse.

Specimen: Tregs sorted from blood. This receptor was identified in a human donor in good health. The V and J genes are TRBV6-5 and TRBJ1-5; D may be TRBD1 (5 bases). The CDR3 DNA is TGTGCCAGCAGCCTCGGGGGTAACTGGGGTCAGCCCCAGCATTTT. This encodes CASSLGGNWGQPQHF.